This T cell receptor (beta chain) was identified during a study of T cell responses to AZD1222 COVID-19 vaccine. Study information: Analyses pooled second doses at about 4 or about 12 weeks. Overall study findings and caveats: Repertoire samples came only from after the peak T cell response. Baseline testing showed seropositivity in only six AZD1222 recipients.

The protocol was immunoSEQ multiplex PCR, while the TCRdb copy is restricted to in-frame clones and leaves out a portion. The sample includes some 150,000 clones, about nine tenths of them seen just once. With respect to this clone: No antigen is known for it.

The sequence derives from an adult in good health. The material sequenced was peripheral blood, taken on day 0 of AZD1222 vaccination.

DNA of the CDR3: TGTGCCAGCAGTTGGGCCAGGGGCAGCTCTGAAGCTTTCTTT. It encodes CASSWARGSSEAFF. V gene TRBV27 combines with J gene TRBJ1-1; perhaps TRBD1 as D (6 bases). In germline, CDR1 is MNHEY, CDR2 SMNVEV (reference sequence). The V and J ends lost 4 bases and 6 bases respectively, with 15 bases between them. The CDR3 is made up of 14 amino acids.